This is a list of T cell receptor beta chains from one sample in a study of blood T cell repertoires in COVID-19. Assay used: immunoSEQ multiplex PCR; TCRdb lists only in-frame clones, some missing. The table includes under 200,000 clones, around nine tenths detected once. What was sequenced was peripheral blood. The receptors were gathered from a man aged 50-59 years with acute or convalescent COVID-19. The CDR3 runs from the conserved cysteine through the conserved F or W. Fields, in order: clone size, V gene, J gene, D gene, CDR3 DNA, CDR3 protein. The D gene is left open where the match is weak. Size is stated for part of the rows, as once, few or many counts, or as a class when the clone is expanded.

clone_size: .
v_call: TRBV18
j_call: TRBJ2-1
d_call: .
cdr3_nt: TGTGCCAGCTCACCACCGGAAAACCGAGCTAGGTTCTTC
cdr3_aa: CASSPPENRARFF

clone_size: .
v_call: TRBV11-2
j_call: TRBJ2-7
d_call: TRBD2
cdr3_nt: TGTGCCAGCAGCAAGGGACTAGCGGGGGCCTACGAGCAGTACTTC
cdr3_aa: CASSKGLAGAYEQYF

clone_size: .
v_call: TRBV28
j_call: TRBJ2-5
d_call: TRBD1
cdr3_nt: TGTGCCAGCAGTTTGGGGGACAGGGAGACCCAGTACTTC
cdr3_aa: CASSLGDRETQYF

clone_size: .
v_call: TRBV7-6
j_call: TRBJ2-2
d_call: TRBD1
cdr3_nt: TGTGCCAGCAGCCGCTGGGACAGAAGTACCGGGGAGCTGTTTTTT
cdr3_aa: CASSRWDRSTGELFF

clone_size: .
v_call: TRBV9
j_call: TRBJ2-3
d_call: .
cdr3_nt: TGTGCCAGCAGCGCCGACAGATACACAGATACGCAGTATTTT
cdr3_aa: CASSADRYTDTQYF

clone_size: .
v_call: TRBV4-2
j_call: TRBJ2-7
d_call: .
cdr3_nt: TGTGCCAGCAGCCAAGCCCACTTGGACTACTATTCCTACGAGCAGTACTTC
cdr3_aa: CASSQAHLDYYSYEQYF

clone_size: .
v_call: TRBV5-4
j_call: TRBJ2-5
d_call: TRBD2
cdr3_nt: TGTGCCAGCAGCTTGACGGCTAGCGGGTGGGGGGAGACCCAGTACTTC
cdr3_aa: CASSLTASGWGETQYF

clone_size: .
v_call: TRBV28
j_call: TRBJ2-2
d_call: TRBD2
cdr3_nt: TGTGCCAGCAGGGCTAGCGGAGAGAACACCGGGGAGCTGTTTTTT
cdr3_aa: CASRASGENTGELFF

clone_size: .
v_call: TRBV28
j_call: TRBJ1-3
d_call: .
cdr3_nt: TGTGCCAGCAGTTTAACCCCGCGAGGCGTAGGGGGCACCATATATTTT
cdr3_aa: CASSLTPRGVGGTIYF

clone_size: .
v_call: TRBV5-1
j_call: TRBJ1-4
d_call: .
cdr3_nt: TGCGCCAGCAGCCTATCCCATACCGGGACAAATGAAAAACTGTTTTTT
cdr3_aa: CASSLSHTGTNEKLFF

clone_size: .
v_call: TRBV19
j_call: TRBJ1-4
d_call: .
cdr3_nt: TGTGCCAGTAATAATGGGGGCGGAGATGAAAAACTGTTTTTT
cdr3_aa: CASNNGGGDEKLFF

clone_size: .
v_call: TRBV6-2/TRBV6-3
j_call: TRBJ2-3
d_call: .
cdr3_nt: TGTGCCAGCAGTTACTCGAAAGGAGCGGATACGCAGTATTTT
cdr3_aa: CASSYSKGADTQYF

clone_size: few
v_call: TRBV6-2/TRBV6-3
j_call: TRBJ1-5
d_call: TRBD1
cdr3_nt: TGTGCCAGCAGCGCCAGGGGGACAAGCAGCTATAGCAATCAGCCCCAGCATTTT
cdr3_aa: CASSARGTSSYSNQPQHF

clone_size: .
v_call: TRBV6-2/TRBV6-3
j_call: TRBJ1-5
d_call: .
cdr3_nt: TGTGCCAGCAGTTACGTGGCAAGAAATCAGCCCCAGCATTTT
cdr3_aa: CASSYVARNQPQHF

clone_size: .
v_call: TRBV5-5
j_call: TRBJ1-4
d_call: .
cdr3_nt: TGTGCCAGCAGCTTGTTGAGGGCCCTGGGGAATGAAAAACTGTTTTTT
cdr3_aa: CASSLLRALGNEKLFF

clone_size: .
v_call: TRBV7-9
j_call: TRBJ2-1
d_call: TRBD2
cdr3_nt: TGTGCCAGCAGCGCAACTAGCGGGGTGCACAATGAGCAGTTCTTC
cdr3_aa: CASSATSGVHNEQFF